The 19 T cell receptor beta chains reported below all come from one sample, sequenced in a study of control samples from healthy donors and cancer patients (dated by TCRdb to 2018 to 2021). Library generation was performed with the immunoSEQ multiplex PCR assay. TCRdb's version of the immuneACCESS table is confined to in-frame rearrangements and falls short of the full clone set. An unresolved V gene accounts for under half of the shortfall where checked; the remainder is of unknown origin. The sample data list more than 60,000 clones, and around 86% of these were observed just once. The ten largest account for about 9.9% of the sample. The material sequenced was PBMCs. The receptors shown here come from a woman between 50 and 59 years old with colorectal cancer.

This chain links TRBV7-2 with TRBJ1-4, with a tentative D call TRBD1 (6 bases). The V end lost 5 bases, the J end lost 3 bases, and 13 bases lay between the germline ends. CDR3 size: 15 residues. Germline V gene sequence: CDR1 SGHTA, CDR2 FQGNSA. The CDR3 nucleotides read TGTGCCAGCAGCCTGGACGGACAGCCTAATGAAAAACTGTTTTTT. Encoded protein: CASSLDGQPNEKLFF.

V is TRBV28 and J is TRBJ2-2; 8 bases are shared with TRBD1. This CDR3 spans 15 amino acids. Germline CDR1 is MDHEN and CDR2 is SYDVKM. Trimming removed 6 bases from V and 6 bases from J; junction bases left unmatched: 9. CDR3 protein: CASSSSGGLAGELFF. The CDR3 DNA reads as TGTGCCAGCAGCTCCTCAGGGGGCCTCGCCGGGGAGCTGTTTTTT.

V usage is TRBV27 and J usage is TRBJ2-2; a possible D gene is TRBD1 (6 bases). V lost 6 bases and J lost 4, with 18 bases in between. The CDR3 spans 16 residues. The germline CDR1 and CDR2 sequences are MNHEY and SMNVEV (reference sequence). The CDR3 nucleotides are TGTGCCAGCAGACCGCAGGGGAACTTGGGCACCGGGGAGCTGTTTTTT. This translates into CASRPQGNLGTGELFF.

V gene TRBV12-3 or TRBV12-4 combines with J gene TRBJ2-3; the D is unclear. The CDR3 contains 11 residues. V gave up 3 bases and J gave up 9 bases, with 7 bases separating them. CDR3 bases: TGTGCCAGCAGTTTCGCGTCCACGCAGTATTTT. Its translation is CASSFASTQYF.

J is TRBJ2-7 and V is TRBV6-5; D is perhaps TRBD1 (5 bases). Germline-derived CDR1 and CDR2 are MNHEY and SVGAGI. Trimming removed 6 bases from V and 3 bases from J, with 12 bases in between. This CDR3 is built from 13 residues. The CDR3 bases are TGTGCCAGCAGCCTGGAAACAGGCTACGAGCAGTACGTC. It specifies CASSLETGYEQYV.

This chain uses TRBV7-2 with TRBJ1-2; D unclear. V was clipped by 8 bases and J by 1 base, with 17 bases between them. Germline CDR1 and CDR2: SGHTA and FQGNSA. The CDR3 extends over 15 amino acids. The CDR3 protein is CASAPPVRLNYGYTF. The DNA for the CDR3 is TGTGCCAGCGCCCCCCCCGTACGGCTTAACTATGGCTACACCTTC.

The genes are TRBV2 and TRBJ2-1, with TRBD2 matching 14 bases. V trimming: 6 bases; J trimming: 8 bases; junction bases outside the gene matches: 6. The length of the CDR3 is 15 residues. Germline V lookup: CDR1 SNHLY, CDR2 FYNNEI. In DNA form, the CDR3 reads TGTGCCAGCAGAGAGACTAGCGGGGGGGCCCATGAGCAGTTCTTC. Its protein is CASRETSGGAHEQFF. The whole variable domain, filled in from reference TRBV2 and TRBJ2-1, reads EPEVTQTPSHQVTQMGQEVILRCVPISNHLYFYWYRQILGQKVEFLVSFYNNEISEKSEIFDDQFSVERPDGSNFTLKIRSTKLEDSAMYFCASRETSGGAHEQFFGPGTRLTVL.

The chain is built from TRBV30 and TRBJ2-1; 7 bases agree with TRBD1. Germline assignment: CDR1 GTSNPN and CDR2 SVGIG (reference sequence). The V segment lost 4 bases and the J segment 1 base; nucleotides outside the gene matches: 7. The CDR3 has 15 residues. The DNA of the CDR3 is TGTGCCTGGACCCTCCGGGACAGATCCTACAATGAGCAGTTCTTC. Amino acid sequence: CAWTLRDRSYNEQFF.

This rearrangement joins TRBV6-5 to TRBJ1-1; maybe TRBD1 (5 bases). CDR3 size: 13 residues. Per germline, CDR1 MNHEY and CDR2 SVGAGI. Trimming pared 6 bases from V and 6 bases from J, leaving 14 bases between. The DNA for the CDR3 is TGTGCCAGCAGGGACACATCGATGGCTGAAGCTTTCTTT. It translates to CASRDTSMAEAFF.

The chain recombines TRBV6-5 with TRBJ2-3; unclear D gene. The V end was cut by 0 bases, the J end by 3 bases, with 7 bases between. The CDR3 is made up of 14 amino acids. The germline V gene has CDR1 MNHEY and CDR2 SVGAGI. The CDR3 protein is CASSYSRLTDTQYF. DNA of the CDR3: TGTGCCAGCAGTTACTCTCGGCTAACAGATACGCAGTATTTT.

The V gene is TRBV28, the J gene TRBJ2-3; D is perhaps TRBD2 (7 bases). The V gene's germline CDR1 is MDHEN and CDR2 SYDVKM. The CDR3 is made up of 15 amino acids. V lost 8 bases to trimming and J lost 5 bases, with 20 bases between them. CDR3 residues: CASLSAGAVRDTQYF. For the CDR3, the DNA is TGTGCCAGCCTCTCCGCGGGGGCCGTTCGAGATACGCAGTATTTT.

The chain joins TRBV10-1 to TRBJ2-2, with D perhaps being TRBD1 or TRBD2 (5 bases each). The V and J ends lost 5 bases and 6 bases respectively, with 16 bases between them. The CDR3 contains 15 residues. Germline V gene lookup returns CDR1 WNHNN and CDR2 SYGVQD (reference sequence). CDR3 coding DNA: TGCGCCAGCAGTCCGGGACGGATTACCGCCGGGGAGCTGTTTTTT. Translated, it gives CASSPGRITAGELFF.

This chain joins TRBV5-1 and TRBJ1-6; D ambiguous. V was shortened by 0 bases and J by 10 bases, with 8 bases between the two germline ends. The germline V gene encodes CDR1 SGHRS and CDR2 YFSETQ. The CDR3 is 13 residues long. CDR3 coding DNA: TGCGCCAGCAGCTTGGAGCGGGAGTCACCCCTCCACTTT. This gives the protein CASSLERESPLHF.

This clone was seen only once. The rearrangement uses TRBV7-9 and TRBJ1-1; 8 bases are a match to TRBD1. The CDR3 contains 17 residues. V dropped 5 bases and J dropped 0; count of bases not matched to a gene: 11. CDR1 is SEHNR, CDR2 FQNEAQ, per germline (reference sequence). The CDR3 nucleotides read TGTGCCAGCAGCATTTGGACAGGGTCTTTGATGAACACTGAAGCTTTCTTT. It is translated as CASSIWTGSLMNTEAFF.

The CDR3 nucleotides read TGTGCCAGCAGTTACGGACTAGCGTCCACAGATACGCAGTATTTT. Amino acid sequence: CASSYGLASTDTQYF. The chain uses TRBV6-5 and TRBJ2-3; TRBD2 matches 9 bases. CDR1 MNHEY and CDR2 SVGAGI come from the germline V gene. The CDR3 length is 15 residues. V dropped 2 bases and J dropped 2; count of bases not matched to a gene: 2.

The V and J genes are TRBV7-9 and TRBJ1-2; D unclear. V was pared by 4 bases and J by 4 bases, with 10 bases between. The CDR3 extends over 13 amino acids. Germline CDR1 is SEHNR and CDR2 is FQNEAQ (reference sequence). The CDR3 bases are TGTGCCAGCAGCTCCTCACAAACCTATGGCTACACCTTC. Encoded protein: CASSSSQTYGYTF.

The V call is TRBV19, the J call TRBJ1-3; D unresolved. Trimming took off 10 bases at V and 0 bases at J, with 4 bases between the two ends. Germline V lookup: CDR1 LNHDA, CDR2 SQIVND (reference sequence). CDR3 length: 11 residues. CDR3 amino acids: CATSSGNTIYF. The CDR3 DNA follows: TGTGCCACCAGCTCTGGAAACACCATATATTTT.

The chain is built from TRBV7-9 and TRBJ2-3, with 7 bases lining up with TRBD2. Trimming removed 5 bases from V and 1 base from J; junction bases left unmatched: 9. CDR3 length equals 16 residues. Germline-derived CDR1 and CDR2 are SEHNR and FQNEAQ (reference sequence). CDR3 protein: CASSPSAGWGTDTQYF. CDR3 sequence (DNA): TGTGCCAGCAGCCCCTCAGCGGGGTGGGGCACAGATACGCAGTATTTT.

The rearrangement uses TRBV5-1 and TRBJ1-2; D might be TRBD1 (5 bases). CDR3 length: 15 amino acids. V was clipped by 0 bases and J by 6 bases, with 15 bases between them. CDR1 and CDR2 from the germline V gene are SGHRS and YFSETQ. The CDR3 coding sequence is TGCGCCAGCAGCTTGGGCATACAGGCTCTTCATGGCTACACCTTC. It yields the protein CASSLGIQALHGYTF.